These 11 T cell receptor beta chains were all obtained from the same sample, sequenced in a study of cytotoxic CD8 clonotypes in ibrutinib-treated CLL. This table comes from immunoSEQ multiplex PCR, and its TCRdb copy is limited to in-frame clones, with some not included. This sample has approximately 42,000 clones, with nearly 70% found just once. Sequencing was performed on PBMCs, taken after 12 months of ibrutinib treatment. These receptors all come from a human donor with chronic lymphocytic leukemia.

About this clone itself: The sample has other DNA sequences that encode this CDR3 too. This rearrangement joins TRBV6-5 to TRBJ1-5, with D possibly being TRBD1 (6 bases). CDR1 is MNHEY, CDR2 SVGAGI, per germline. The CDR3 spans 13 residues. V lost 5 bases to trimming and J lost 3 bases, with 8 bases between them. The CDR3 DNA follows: TGTGCCAGCAGTGACAGGTCCAATCAGCCCCAGCATTTT. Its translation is CASSDRSNQPQHF.

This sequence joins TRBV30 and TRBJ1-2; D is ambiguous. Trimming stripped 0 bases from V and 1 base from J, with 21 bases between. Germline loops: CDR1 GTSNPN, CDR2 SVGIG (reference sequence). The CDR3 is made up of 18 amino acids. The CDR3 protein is CAWSVDFTGSILNYGYTF. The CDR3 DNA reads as TGTGCCTGGAGTGTCGATTTTACGGGCAGCATACTTAACTATGGCTACACCTTC.

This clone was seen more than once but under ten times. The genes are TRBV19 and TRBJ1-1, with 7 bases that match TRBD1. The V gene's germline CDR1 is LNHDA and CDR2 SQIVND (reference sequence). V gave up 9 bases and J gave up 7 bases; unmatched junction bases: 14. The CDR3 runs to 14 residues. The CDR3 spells CASRRTGESYEAFF. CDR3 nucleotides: TGTGCCAGCCGCCGGACAGGCGAAAGCTATGAAGCTTTCTTT.

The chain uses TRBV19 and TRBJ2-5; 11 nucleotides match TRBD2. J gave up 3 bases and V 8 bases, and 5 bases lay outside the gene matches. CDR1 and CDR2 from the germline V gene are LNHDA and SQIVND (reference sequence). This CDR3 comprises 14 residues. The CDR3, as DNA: TGTGCCAGTTCGACTAGCGGGGTAAAAGAGACCCAGTACTTC. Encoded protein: CASSTSGVKETQYF.

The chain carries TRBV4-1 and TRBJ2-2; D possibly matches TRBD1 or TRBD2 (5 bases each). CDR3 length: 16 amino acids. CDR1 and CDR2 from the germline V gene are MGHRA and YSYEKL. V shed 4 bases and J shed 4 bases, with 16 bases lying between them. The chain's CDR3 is CASSRLGTVGTGELFF. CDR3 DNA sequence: TGCGCCAGCAGCCGACTGGGGACGGTCGGCACCGGGGAGCTGTTTTTT.

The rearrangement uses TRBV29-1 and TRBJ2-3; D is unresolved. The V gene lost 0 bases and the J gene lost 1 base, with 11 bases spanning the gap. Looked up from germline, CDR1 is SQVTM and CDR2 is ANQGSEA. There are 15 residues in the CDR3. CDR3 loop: CSVEDRRRGTDTQYF. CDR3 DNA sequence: TGCAGCGTTGAAGACAGGAGAAGGGGCACAGATACGCAGTATTTT.

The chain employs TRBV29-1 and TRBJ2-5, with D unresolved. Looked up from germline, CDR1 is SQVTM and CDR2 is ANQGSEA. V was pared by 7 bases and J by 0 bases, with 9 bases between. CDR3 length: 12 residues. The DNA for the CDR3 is TGCAGCGCCGGACGGTACCAAGAGACCCAGTACTTC. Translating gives CSAGRYQETQYF. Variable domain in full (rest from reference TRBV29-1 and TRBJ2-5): SAVISQKPSRDICQRGTSLTIQCQVDSQVTMMFWYRQQPGQSLTLIATANQGSEATYESGFVIDKFPISRPNLTFSTLTVSNMSPEDSSIYLCSAGRYQETQYFGPGTRLLVL.

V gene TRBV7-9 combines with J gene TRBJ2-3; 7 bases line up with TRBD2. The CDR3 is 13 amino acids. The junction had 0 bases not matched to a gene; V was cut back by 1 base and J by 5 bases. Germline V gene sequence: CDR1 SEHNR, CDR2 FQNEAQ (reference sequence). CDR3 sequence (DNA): TGTGCCAGCAGCTTAGGGACTAGAGATACGCAGTATTTT. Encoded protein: CASSLGTRDTQYF.

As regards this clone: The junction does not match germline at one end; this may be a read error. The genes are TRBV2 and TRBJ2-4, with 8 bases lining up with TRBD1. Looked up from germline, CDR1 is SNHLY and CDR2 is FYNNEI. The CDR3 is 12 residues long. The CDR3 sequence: CASTGDRNIQHF. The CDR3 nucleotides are TGTGCCAGCACCGGGGACAGGAACATTCAGCACTTC.

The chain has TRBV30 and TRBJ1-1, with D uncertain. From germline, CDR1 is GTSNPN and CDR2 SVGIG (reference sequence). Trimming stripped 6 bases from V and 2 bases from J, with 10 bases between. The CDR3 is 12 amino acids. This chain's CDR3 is CACGAYNTEAFF. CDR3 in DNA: TGTGCCTGTGGTGCTTACAACACTGAAGCTTTCTTT.

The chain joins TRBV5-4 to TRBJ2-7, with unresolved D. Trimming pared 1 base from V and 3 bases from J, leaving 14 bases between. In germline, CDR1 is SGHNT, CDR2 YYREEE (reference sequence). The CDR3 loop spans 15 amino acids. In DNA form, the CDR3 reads TGTGCCAGCAGCTTGAGTTTCAGCTCAGACTACGAGCAGTACTTC. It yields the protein CASSLSFSSDYEQYF.